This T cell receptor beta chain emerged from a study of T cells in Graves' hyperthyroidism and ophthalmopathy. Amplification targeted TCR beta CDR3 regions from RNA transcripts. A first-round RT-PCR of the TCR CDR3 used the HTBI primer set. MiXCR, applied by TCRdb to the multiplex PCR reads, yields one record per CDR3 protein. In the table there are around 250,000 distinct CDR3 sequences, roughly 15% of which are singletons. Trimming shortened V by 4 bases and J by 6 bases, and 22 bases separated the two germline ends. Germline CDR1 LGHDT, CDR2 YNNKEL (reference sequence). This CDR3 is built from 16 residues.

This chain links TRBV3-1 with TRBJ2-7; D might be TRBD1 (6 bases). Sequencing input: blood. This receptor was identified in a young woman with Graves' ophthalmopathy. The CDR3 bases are TGTGCCAGCAGCCCTCACCAGGGGAGCCCAACCGGCGAGCAGTACTTC. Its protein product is CASSPHQGSPTGEQYF.